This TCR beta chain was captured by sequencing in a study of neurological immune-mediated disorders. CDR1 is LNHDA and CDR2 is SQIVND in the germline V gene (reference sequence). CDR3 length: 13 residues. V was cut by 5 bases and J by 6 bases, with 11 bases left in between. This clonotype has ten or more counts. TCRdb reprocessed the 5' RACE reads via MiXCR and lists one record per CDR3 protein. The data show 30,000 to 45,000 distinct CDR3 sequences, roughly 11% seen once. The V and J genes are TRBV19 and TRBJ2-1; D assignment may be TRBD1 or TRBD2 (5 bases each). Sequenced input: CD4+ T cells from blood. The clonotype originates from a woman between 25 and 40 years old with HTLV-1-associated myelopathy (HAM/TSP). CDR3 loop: CASSYLGVNEQFF. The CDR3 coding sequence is TGTGCCAGTAGTTATTTGGGGGTCAATGAGCAGTTCTTC.